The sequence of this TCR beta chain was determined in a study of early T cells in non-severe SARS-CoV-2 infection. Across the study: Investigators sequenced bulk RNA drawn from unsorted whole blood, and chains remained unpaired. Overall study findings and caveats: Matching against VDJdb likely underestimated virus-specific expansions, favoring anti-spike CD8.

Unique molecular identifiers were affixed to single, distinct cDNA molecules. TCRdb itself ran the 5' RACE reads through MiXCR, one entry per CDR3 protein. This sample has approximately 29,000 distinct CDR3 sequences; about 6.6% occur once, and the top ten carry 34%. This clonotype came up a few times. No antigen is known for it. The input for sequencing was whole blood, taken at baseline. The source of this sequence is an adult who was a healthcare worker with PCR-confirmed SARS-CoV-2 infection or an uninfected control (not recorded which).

The CDR3 nucleotides read TGTGCCAGCAGTTTATCGTTCAGGGCGGCCGACTATGGCTACACCTTC. This translates into CASSLSFRAADYGYTF. The rearrangement uses TRBV27 and TRBJ1-2; tentatively, D is TRBD1 (5 bases). Trimming pared 0 bases from V and 3 bases from J, leaving 14 bases between. The CDR3 is made up of 16 amino acids. CDR1 is MNHEY, CDR2 SMNVEV, per germline (reference sequence).